A single sample gave rise to the 8 T cell receptor beta chains below, sequenced in a study of T cell changes during pregnancy in multiple sclerosis. Sequencing was performed with immunoSEQ multiplex PCR; in TCRdb, only in-frame clones are kept and a portion is missing. Of some 20,000 clones detected, around 89% appear once; the ten largest clones hold around 7%. The source was CD8+ T cells from peripheral blood mononuclear cells, collected in the third trimester of pregnancy. These receptors came from a female donor in good health, enrolled as a control in a pregnancy study.

The chain uses TRBV28 and TRBJ2-2; perhaps TRBD2 as D (6 bases). Per germline, CDR1 MDHEN and CDR2 SYDVKM. The V end lost 3 bases, the J end lost 6 bases, and 17 bases lay between the germline ends. The CDR3 spans 16 residues. The CDR3 loop reads CASSFLLGGPAGELFF. CDR3 DNA sequence: TGTGCCAGCAGTTTCCTCCTCGGGGGACCCGCCGGGGAGCTGTTTTTT.

This clone occurred once. The chain is built from TRBV28 and TRBJ2-7, with 7 bases lining up with TRBD2. The ends lost 7 bases at V and 0 bases at J; junction bases unmatched: 12. Germline V CDR1 and CDR2: MDHEN, SYDVKM. This CDR3 is built from 16 residues. DNA of the CDR3: TGTGCCAGCACCCTGACCGGGGGGTCGACCTCCTACGAGCAGTACTTC. It specifies CASTLTGGSTSYEQYF.

In this sample, this clone turned up once. The chain has TRBV10-1 and TRBJ2-1; D may be TRBD1 (5 bases). The CDR3 is 14 amino acids. The V end lost 6 bases, the J end lost 7 bases, and 16 bases lay between the germline ends. Germline values: CDR1 WNHNN, CDR2 SYGVQD (reference sequence). CDR3 in amino acids: CASSARVGANEQFF. The CDR3, as DNA: TGCGCCAGCAGCGCCAGGGTTGGTGCGAATGAGCAGTTCTTC.

The chain employs TRBV4-1 and TRBJ1-5; TRBD1 aligns across 7 bases. J gave up 6 bases and V 1 base, and 6 bases lay outside the gene matches. Germline V gene lookup returns CDR1 MGHRA and CDR2 YSYEKL. The CDR3 consists of 15 residues. For the CDR3, the DNA is TGCGCCAGCAGCCAAGGACAGGGTGGAGGTCAGCCCCAGCATTTT. Translated: CASSQGQGGGQPQHF.

The chain carries TRBV18 and TRBJ2-1; D not resolved. The CDR3 has 14 amino acids. V was trimmed by 1 base and J by 1 base, leaving 5 bases between them. The V gene's germline CDR1 is KGHSH and CDR2 LQKENI. CDR3: CASSPRSSYNEQFF. In DNA, the CDR3 is TGTGCCAGCTCACCACGTTCGTCCTACAATGAGCAGTTCTTC.

This clone was found once. Here the CDR3 reads CATSRDVRDSYGYTF. For the CDR3, the DNA is TGTGCCACCAGCAGAGATGTCCGGGATAGCTATGGCTACACCTTC. V is TRBV15 and J is TRBJ1-2; no firm D call. Trimming shortened V by 0 bases and J by 4 bases, and 12 bases separated the two germline ends. This CDR3 has 15 residues. Germline lookup yields CDR1 LNHNV and CDR2 YYDKDF (reference sequence).

V gene TRBV4-2 combines with J gene TRBJ2-3; perhaps TRBD2 as D (6 bases). Trimming cost V 4 bases and J 2 bases, with 13 bases left between them. Germline lookup yields CDR1 LGHNA and CDR2 YNFKEQ. CDR3 length equals 15 residues. CDR3 coding DNA: TGTGCCAGCAGCCCCCCCCGGGGGTTCACAGATACGCAGTATTTT. Translation: CASSPPRGFTDTQYF.

The rearrangement uses TRBV5-4 and TRBJ1-1, with D perhaps matching TRBD1 (5 bases). The CDR3 is 14 amino acids. The ends were cut back, 1 base at V and 5 bases at J, with 12 bases in the middle. The germline V gene encodes CDR1 SGHNT and CDR2 YYREEE (reference sequence). This CDR3 is CASSLRGLGTEAFF. CDR3 sequence (DNA): TGTGCCAGCAGCTTGAGGGGCCTCGGTACTGAAGCTTTCTTT. The full variable domain, completed using reference TRBV5-4 and TRBJ1-1, is ETGVTQSPTHLIKTRGQQVTLRCSSQSGHNTVSWYQQALGQGPQFIFQYYREEENGRGNFPPRFSGLQFPNYSSELNVNALELDDSALYLCASSLRGLGTEAFFGQGTRLTVV.